The source of this T cell receptor (beta chain) is a study of OX40 agonist ivuxolimab in advanced cancers. Germline lookup yields CDR1 SGHRS and CDR2 YFSETQ. J gave up 6 bases and V 2 bases, and 5 bases lay outside the gene matches. The CDR3 is 15 residues long. This clone was seen just once. The antigen is unknown. Whole-study findings and limits: Researchers did not determine the expanded peripheral T cells' antigen specificity.

Method: immunoSEQ multiplex PCR; TCRdb's copy keeps in-frame clones and lacks some. The data show more than 45,000 clones, with approximately 90% seen just once and about 45% held by the top ten. Specimen: CD4+ or CD8+ T cells sorted from blood, collected in a trial of the OX40 agonist ivuxolimab. This chain joins TRBV5-1 and TRBJ2-3; TRBD2 matches at 11 bases. This receptor was obtained from an adult with an advanced solid tumor such as melanoma, head and neck, liver or kidney cancer. CDR3 region: CASSFSGGALDTQYF. The CDR3 nucleotides are TGCGCCAGCAGCTTTAGCGGGGGGGCCTTGGATACGCAGTATTTT.